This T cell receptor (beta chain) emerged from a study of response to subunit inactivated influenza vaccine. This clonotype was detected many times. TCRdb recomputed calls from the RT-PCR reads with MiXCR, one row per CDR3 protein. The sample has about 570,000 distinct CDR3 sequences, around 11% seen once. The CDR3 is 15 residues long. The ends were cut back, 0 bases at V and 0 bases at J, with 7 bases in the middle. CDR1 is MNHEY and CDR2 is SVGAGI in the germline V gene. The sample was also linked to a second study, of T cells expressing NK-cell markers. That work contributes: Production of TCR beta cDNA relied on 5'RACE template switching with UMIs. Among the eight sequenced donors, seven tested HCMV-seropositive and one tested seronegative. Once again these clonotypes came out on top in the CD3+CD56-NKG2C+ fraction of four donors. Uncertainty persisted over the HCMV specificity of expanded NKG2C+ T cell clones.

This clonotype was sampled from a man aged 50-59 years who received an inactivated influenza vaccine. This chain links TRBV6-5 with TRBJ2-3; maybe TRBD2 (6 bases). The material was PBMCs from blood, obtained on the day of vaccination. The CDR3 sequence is CASSYSRGSTDTQYF. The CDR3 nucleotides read TGTGCCAGCAGTTACTCGCGGGGTAGCACAGATACGCAGTATTTT.